This T cell receptor (beta chain) was documented in a study of blood T cell repertoires in COVID-19. About the study: Material from acute and convalescent COVID-19 was sourced from the United States, Italy and Spain. Sample material is recorded as cDNA or gDNA derived from T cells, B-cell-depleted T cells, or PBMCs.

Assay: immunoSEQ multiplex PCR; the TCRdb copy retains only in-frame clones and omits some. The sample yields some 150,000 clones, 80% seen once. V lost 5 bases to trimming and J lost 1 base; unmatched junction nucleotides: 5. The CDR3 is 16 residues long. Germline CDR1 is SGHTA and CDR2 is FQGNSA. The chain couples TRBV7-2 to TRBJ2-1, with 10 bases identical to TRBD2. What was sequenced was peripheral blood. The sequence was collected from a man between 60 and 75 years old with active or convalescent COVID-19. CDR3 sequence reads: CASSPRTSGSYNEQFF. The CDR3 DNA is TGTGCCAGCAGCCCGCGGACTAGCGGATCCTACAATGAGCAGTTCTTC.